These 21 T cell receptor beta chains were all obtained from the same sample, sequenced in a study of cytomegalovirus exposure and HLA in healthy donors. PCR used 60 Vbeta primers and 13 Jbeta primers. Using immunoSEQ multiplex PCR, the repertoire was profiled, and TCRdb retains in-frame clones only, with some absent. The sample spans about 92,000 clones; the ten largest clones claim over 15%. The sequencing input was PBMCs. The receptors originated from a man aged 45-65 years in good health and CMV-seropositive.

V and J are TRBV6-5 and TRBJ1-3, with D possibly being TRBD1 (5 bases). Trimming left V 5 bases short and J 4 bases short, with 9 bases between. The CDR3 loop spans 13 amino acids. Per the germline V gene, CDR1 is MNHEY and CDR2 is SVGAGI. CDR3 DNA sequence: TGTGCCAGCAGTGGGAAGGGGGGAAACACCATATATTTT. It is translated as CASSGKGGNTIYF.

As to this clone: At one boundary the junction diverges from the germline segment, which might be a read error. Other DNA sequences within the sample encode an identical CDR3. CDR3 nucleotide sequence: TGTGCTAGCAGCTTATCTGTAAACACTGAAGCTTTCTTT. Protein product: CASSLSVNTEAFF. J is TRBJ1-1 and V is TRBV7-7; no clear D. Germline V lookup: CDR1 SSHAT, CDR2 FNYEAQ (reference sequence). CDR3 length: 13 amino acids.

J is TRBJ1-5 and V is TRBV6-6; D is uncertain. Germline V CDR1 and CDR2: MNHNY, SVGAGI (reference sequence). V lost 0 bases, J lost 6 bases, and 12 bases lay in between. The CDR3 spans 15 residues. The CDR3 DNA reads TGTGCCAGCAGTTACTCGGAGGCTCCCACTCAGCCCCAGCATTTT. Translating gives CASSYSEAPTQPQHF.

The chain uses TRBV5-5 and TRBJ1-2; 11 nucleotides match TRBD1. The CDR3 loop spans 13 amino acids. With V trimmed by 3 bases and J by 7 bases, 2 bases remained unmatched. Per germline, CDR1 SGHKS and CDR2 YYEKEE (reference sequence). In DNA form, the CDR3 reads TGTGCCAGCAGCTACGGGACAGGGGGTGGCTACACCTTC. Protein sequence: CASSYGTGGGYTF. Combining the CDR3 with reference TRBV5-5 and TRBJ1-2 gives the whole variable domain DAGVTQSPTHLIKTRGQQVTLRCSPISGHKSVSWYQQVLGQGPQFIFQYYEKEERGRGNFPDRFSARQFPNYSSELNVNALLLGDSALYLCASSYGTGGGYTFGSGTRLTVV.

This chain uses TRBV28 with TRBJ1-2, with TRBD1 matching 9 bases. The CDR3 has 14 residues. J lost 3 bases, V lost 6 bases, and 5 bases had no gene match. Germline V lookup: CDR1 MDHEN, CDR2 SYDVKM. The CDR3 region has the DNA TGTGCCAGCAGGGGACAGGGTGCAGACTATGGCTACACCTTC. Translation gives CASRGQGADYGYTF.

This sequence joins TRBV29-1 and TRBJ2-2; a weak D match, TRBD1 (5 bases). The CDR3 consists of 13 residues. In germline, CDR1 is SQVTM, CDR2 ANQGSEA. The V gene lost 8 bases and the J gene lost 5 bases, with 15 bases spanning the gap. Here the CDR3 DNA reads TGCAGCCTTATGACAGAAAATACCGGGGAGCTGTTTTTT. Encoded protein: CSLMTENTGELFF.

The chain uses TRBV7-2 and TRBJ1-1, with a tentative D call TRBD1 (5 bases). This CDR3 contains 13 residues. Germline V gene data show CDR1 as SGHTA and CDR2 as FQGNSA. Trimming left V 1 base short and J 3 bases short, with 6 bases between. CDR3 region: CASSLVGDTEAFF. CDR3 bases: TGTGCCAGCAGCTTAGTAGGGGACACTGAAGCTTTCTTT. The full variable domain, rest sourced from reference TRBV7-2 and TRBJ1-1, is GAGVSQSPSNKVTEKGKDVELRCDPISGHTALYWYRQSLGQGLEFLIYFQGNSAPDKSGLPSDRFSAERTGGSVSTLTIQRTQQEDSAVYLCASSLVGDTEAFFGQGTRLTVV.

CDR3 residues: CASSPEGQGRETQYF. In nucleotides, the CDR3 is TGCGCCAGCAGCCCAGAAGGACAGGGAAGAGAGACCCAGTACTTC. The chain recombines TRBV4-1 with TRBJ2-5; 8 bases agree with TRBD1. Per the germline V gene, CDR1 is MGHRA and CDR2 is YSYEKL. The CDR3 consists of 15 residues. V gave up 4 bases and J gave up 4 bases; unmatched junction bases: 8.

V usage is TRBV5-1 and J usage is TRBJ2-7; 8 bases agree with TRBD1. Looked up from germline, CDR1 is SGHRS and CDR2 is YFSETQ. The length of the CDR3 is 15 residues. The ends lost 5 bases at V and 0 bases at J; junction bases unmatched: 7. For the CDR3, the DNA is TGCGCCAGCAGACCACCCGGGACAGGCTCCTACGAGCAGTACTTC. This gives the protein CASRPPGTGSYEQYF.

This chain joins TRBV19 and TRBJ1-5; D may be TRBD1 (6 bases). This CDR3 region has 16 residues. Trimming took 0 bases from V and 6 from J, leaving 15 bases between them. Per the germline V gene, CDR1 is LNHDA and CDR2 is SQIVND (reference sequence). The CDR3 DNA is TGTGCCAGTAGTATAGATCTATTCGCAGGGGCTCAGCCCCAGCATTTT. Translating gives CASSIDLFAGAQPQHF.

The chain carries TRBV27 and TRBJ2-3; D is undetermined. The CDR3 has 14 residues. Trimming cost V 6 bases and J 4 bases, with 14 bases left between them. Germline CDR1 is MNHEY and CDR2 is SMNVEV (reference sequence). The CDR3 DNA is TGTGCCAGCAGCCCCCCCAATACGGCAGATACGCAGTATTTT. Residues: CASSPPNTADTQYF.

The V call is TRBV4-3, the J call TRBJ1-5, with TRBD1 as a possible D gene (5 bases). Trimming pared 4 bases from V and 0 bases from J, leaving 13 bases between. The CDR3 is made up of 16 amino acids. Germline CDR1 and CDR2: LGHNA and YSLEER. The CDR3 spells CASSRSRGGSNQPQHF. CDR3 DNA sequence: TGCGCCAGCAGCCGTTCCCGGGGGGGTAGCAATCAGCCCCAGCATTTT.

V gene TRBV4-3 combines with J gene TRBJ2-7, with 9 bases aligning to TRBD2. Losses at the gene ends were 1 base for V and 0 bases for J; bases not matched to a gene: 1. This CDR3 comprises 15 residues. Germline CDR1 is LGHNA and CDR2 is YSLEER. CDR3 amino acids: CASSQGLADSYEQYF. DNA for the CDR3: TGCGCCAGCAGCCAAGGACTAGCGGACTCCTACGAGCAGTACTTC.

V gene TRBV6-1 combines with J gene TRBJ2-2, with 7 nucleotides matching TRBD1. The CDR3 runs to 14 residues. The V gene's germline CDR1 is MNHNS and CDR2 SASEGT. V shed 8 bases, J shed 2 bases, and the junction held 5 bases outside the gene matches. This chain's CDR3 is CASEGQFNTGELFF. As DNA, the CDR3 is TGTGCCAGCGAGGGACAGTTCAACACCGGGGAGCTGTTTTTT.

The V call is TRBV6-6, the J call TRBJ1-4; 9 nucleotides align to TRBD1. The germline V gene has CDR1 MNHNY and CDR2 SVGAGI (reference sequence). The CDR3 totals 14 residues. V shed 6 bases and J 6 bases; nucleotides not matched to a gene: 5. The CDR3 sequence is CASSLRDRDEKLFF. The CDR3 region has the DNA TGTGCCAGCAGCCTCCGGGACAGGGATGAAAAACTGTTTTTT.

This sequence joins TRBV5-1 and TRBJ1-5, with TRBD1 matching over 8 bases. Trimming at V came to 4 bases and at J to 5 bases, leaving 5 bases not matched to a gene. The CDR3 spans 14 residues. CDR1 is SGHRS, CDR2 YFSETQ, per germline. The DNA for the CDR3 is TGCGCCAGCAGCCATGGACAGGGAGATCAGCCCCAGCATTTT. Protein product: CASSHGQGDQPQHF.

V is TRBV10-3 and J is TRBJ2-7; D may be TRBD1 (6 bases). V shed 3 bases and J shed 3 bases, with 6 bases lying between them. The CDR3 totals 12 residues. Germline CDR1 reads ENHRY; CDR2 reads SYGVKD. The CDR3 loop is CAISEQGYEQYV. Written as DNA, the CDR3 is TGTGCCATCAGTGAACAGGGCTACGAGCAGTACGTC.

The chain couples TRBV7-8 to TRBJ2-3, with a weak D call TRBD2 (5 bases). The CDR3 totals 17 residues. Trimming shortened V by 1 base and J by 0 bases, and 14 bases separated the two germline ends. Germline V lookup: CDR1 SGHVS, CDR2 FQNEAQ. CDR3 bases: TGTGCCAGCAGCTTAGTCCGGGGTCTGTCAAGCACAGATACGCAGTATTTT. Its translation is CASSLVRGLSSTDTQYF.

The rearrangement uses TRBV9 and TRBJ2-5; TRBD1 might be the D (6 bases). Germline V CDR1 and CDR2: SGDLS, YYNGEE. V was pared by 1 base and J by 5 bases, with 18 bases between. CDR3 size: 16 residues. CDR3 in DNA: TGTGCCAGCAGCGTATACGGAAGGGGGACGCAGGAGACCCAGTACTTC. Encoded protein: CASSVYGRGTQETQYF.

The chain recombines TRBV18 with TRBJ2-7, with 11 bases identical to TRBD2. The ends lost 3 bases at V and 3 bases at J; junction bases unmatched: 4. The germline V gene has CDR1 KGHSH and CDR2 LQKENI. The CDR3 is 15 residues long. Here the CDR3 reads CASSPLAGGGYEQYF. CDR3 bases: TGTGCCAGCTCACCGCTAGCGGGAGGTGGCTACGAGCAGTACTTC.

The rearrangement links TRBV28 to TRBJ1-4; 9 bases align to TRBD1. The CDR3 covers 14 residues. Trimming removed 5 bases from V and 7 bases from J; junction bases left unmatched: 5. Germline CDR1 and CDR2: MDHEN and SYDVKM. This CDR3 reads CASSAPGQGEKLFF. The CDR3 nucleotides read TGTGCCAGCAGTGCTCCGGGACAGGGTGAAAAACTGTTTTTT.